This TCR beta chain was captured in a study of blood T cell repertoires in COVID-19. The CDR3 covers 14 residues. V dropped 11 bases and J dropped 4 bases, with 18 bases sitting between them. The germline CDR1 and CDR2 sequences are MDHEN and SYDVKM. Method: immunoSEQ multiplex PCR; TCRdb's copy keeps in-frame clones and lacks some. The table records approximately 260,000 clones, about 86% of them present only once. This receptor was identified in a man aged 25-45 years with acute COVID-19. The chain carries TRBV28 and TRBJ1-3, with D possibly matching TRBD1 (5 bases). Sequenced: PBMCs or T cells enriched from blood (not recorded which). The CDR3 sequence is CAGAPNSPGNTIYF. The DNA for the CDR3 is TGTGCCGGGGCCCCCAATTCGCCCGGAAACACCATATATTTT. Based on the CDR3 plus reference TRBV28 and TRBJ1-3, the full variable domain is DVKVTQSSRYLVKRTGEKVFLECVQDMDHENMFWYRQDPGLGLRLIYFSYDVKMKEKGDIPEGYSVSREKKERFSLILESASTNQTSMYLCAGAPNSPGNTIYFGEGSWLTVV.